The 9 T cell receptor beta chains in this list originate from one sample, sequenced in a study of blood T cell repertoires in COVID-19. Sequenced by immunoSEQ multiplex PCR; TCRdb stores in-frame clones only, minus some. Of 150,000 to 200,000 clones in the sample, 80% to 90% were seen once. The sequenced sample was peripheral blood. The receptors shown here come from a man between 60 and 70 years old with acute or convalescent COVID-19.

The chain combines TRBV6-5 with TRBJ1-1; 7 bases map to TRBD1. This CDR3 comprises 14 residues. Germline CDR1 MNHEY, CDR2 SVGAGI. V was pared by 2 bases and J by 4 bases, with 4 bases of the junction left unmatched. The CDR3 DNA is TGTGCCAGCAGTTACCACAGGGGTCTCACTGAAGCTTTCTTT. Amino acids: CASSYHRGLTEAFF.

The rearrangement uses TRBV6-6 and TRBJ1-1; 8 nucleotides match TRBD1. V dropped 8 bases and J dropped 2; count of bases not matched to a gene: 10. Germline V gives CDR1 MNHNY, CDR2 SVGAGI (reference sequence). The CDR3 is made up of 15 amino acids. The chain's CDR3 is CASGEGQGLNTEAFF. CDR3 nucleotide sequence: TGTGCCAGCGGGGAAGGACAGGGCCTTAACACTGAAGCTTTCTTT.

This clone was found once. The chain carries TRBV2 and TRBJ1-4; TRBD1 matches at 9 bases. The V segment lost 3 bases and the J segment 8 bases; nucleotides outside the gene matches: 4. Per germline, CDR1 SNHLY and CDR2 FYNNEI. The CDR3 loop spans 14 amino acids. The CDR3: CASSDPGTGEKLFF. CDR3 bases: TGTGCCAGCAGTGACCCCGGGACAGGGGAAAAACTGTTTTTT.

The chain carries TRBV19 and TRBJ1-2; D unresolved. Germline assignment: CDR1 LNHDA and CDR2 SQIVND (reference sequence). The CDR3 length is 13 residues. V lost 2 bases to trimming and J lost 8 bases, with 12 bases between them. The CDR3 sequence: CASSIPSGRGYTF. CDR3 in DNA: TGTGCCAGTAGTATACCCTCCGGGAGGGGCTACACCTTC.

This clone was recorded a few times. This chain joins TRBV3-1 (or the pseudogene TRBV3-2) and TRBJ2-1; 10 bases fit TRBD2. The germline gives CDR1 LGHDT, CDR2 YNNKEL (reference sequence). Trimming removed 4 bases from V and 9 bases from J; junction bases left unmatched: 12. The CDR3 length is 16 residues. This CDR3 reads CASSPTQRGGRGEQFF. CDR3 nucleotide sequence: TGTGCCAGCAGCCCCACGCAGCGGGGGGGCCGGGGTGAGCAGTTCTTC.

The rearrangement joins TRBV7-3 to TRBJ1-2; 7 bases line up with TRBD1. The germline V gene encodes CDR1 SGHTA and CDR2 FQGTGA. Trimming took 6 bases from V and 7 from J; bases not matched to a gene: 8. CDR3 length: 13 amino acids. The CDR3 sequence: CASSLTDRAGYTF. Written as DNA, the CDR3 is TGTGCCAGCAGTCTGACAGACAGGGCTGGCTACACCTTC.

This clone has only a few counts. The chain joins TRBV10-3 to TRBJ1-6, with 8 bases aligning to TRBD1. Germline lookup yields CDR1 ENHRY and CDR2 SYGVKD. V was clipped by 3 bases and J by 2 bases; unmatched bases: 21. The CDR3 has 22 amino acids. The CDR3 here is CAISEFLFATGVPGPYNSPLHF. The CDR3 region has the DNA TGTGCCATCAGTGAATTCTTATTCGCGACAGGGGTTCCGGGGCCCTATAATTCACCCCTCCACTTT.

V and J are TRBV5-8 and TRBJ1-5; D is ambiguous. Germline V gene data show CDR1 as SGHTS and CDR2 as YDEGEE. Deletions cut 2 bases from V and 4 bases from J, with 4 bases between. CDR3 length: 12 residues. DNA of the CDR3: TGTGCCAGCAGCTTCTCGAATCAGCCCCAGCATTTT. This sequence encodes CASSFSNQPQHF.

The chain couples TRBV5-1 to TRBJ1-2; possible D gene TRBD1, 6 bases. CDR1 is SGHRS and CDR2 is YFSETQ in the germline V gene. The CDR3 is 16 amino acids. Between the trimmed V and J ends, which lost 1 base and 4 bases, there was a span of 17 bases. CDR3 region: CASSLLGLDRSYGYTF. For the CDR3, the DNA is TGCGCCAGCAGCTTGTTGGGATTAGACAGGTCCTATGGCTACACCTTC.